This T cell receptor (beta chain) derives from a study of cytomegalovirus exposure and HLA in healthy donors. The PCR was carried out with 60 Vbeta primers and 13 Jbeta primers. Only in-frame clones appear in the TCRdb table, and some are missing; sequencing was by immunoSEQ multiplex PCR. The sample lists fewer than 200,000 clones; over 65% were seen once. Study-wide findings and caveats: Sequences of the TCR beta chain were said to predict the HLA-A and HLA-B alleles of most subjects accurately.

The CDR3 has 15 residues. CDR1 and CDR2 from the germline V gene are LGHNT and FRNRAP. Trimming cost V 1 base and J 7 bases, with 11 bases left between them. Notes on this clone: Its target is unknown.

This rearrangement joins TRBV12-5 to TRBJ1-6, with D uncertain. This TCR was recovered from a female donor in good health and CMV-seronegative. Sequencing was performed on PBMCs. CDR3 coding DNA: TGTGCTAGTGGTTTGGAGATGGCAGCGAATTCACCCCTCCACTTT. Encoded protein: CASGLEMAANSPLHF.